A selection of T cell receptor beta chains follows, all from one sample in a study of blood T cell repertoires in COVID-19. Assay: immunoSEQ multiplex PCR; the TCRdb copy retains only in-frame clones and omits some. Of some 270,000 clones listed, around nine tenths are singletons. Sequencing input: PBMCs or T cells enriched from blood (not recorded which). Source of these receptors: a woman between 40 and 55 years old who had recovered from COVID-19. The CDR3 runs from the conserved cysteine through the conserved F or W. Fields, in order: CDR3 length, clone size, D gene, J gene, V gene, CDR3 protein, CDR3 DNA. The D gene is left open where the match is weak. Part of the rows lack a size; the others show once, few, many or a class for expanded clones.

length: 17; size: -; D: TRBD2; J: TRBJ2-2; V: TRBV3-1/TRBV3-2; CDR3: CASSFTSGSINTGELFF; DNA: TGTGCCAGCAGCTTTACTAGCGGGAGTATAAACACCGGGGAGCTGTTTTTT
length: 18; size: -; D: -; J: TRBJ2-1; V: TRBV9; CDR3: CASSVGLSVMSSYNEQFF; DNA: TGTGCCAGCAGCGTAGGATTGTCTGTAATGAGCTCCTACAATGAGCAGTTCTTC
length: 12; size: -; D: -; J: TRBJ1-1; V: TRBV29-1; CDR3: CSVKTQNTEAFF; DNA: TGCAGCGTTAAGACACAGAACACTGAAGCTTTCTTT
length: 15; size: -; D: -; J: TRBJ1-5; V: TRBV6-5; CDR3: CASSLDRYSNQPQHF; DNA: TGTGCCAGCAGCCTAGACAGGTATAGCAATCAGCCCCAGCATTTT
length: 14; size: -; D: -; J: TRBJ2-1; V: TRBV11-2; CDR3: CASTLGLANNEQFF; DNA: TGTGCCAGCACCCTTGGTCTAGCGAACAATGAGCAGTTCTTC
length: 15; size: -; D: -; J: TRBJ1-5; V: TRBV28; CDR3: CASSSGGASNQPQHF; DNA: TGTGCCAGCAGTTCCGGCGGAGCGAGCAATCAGCCCCAGCATTTT
length: 15; size: -; D: TRBD2; J: TRBJ2-7; V: TRBV5-1; CDR3: CASSLSLAGAYEQYF; DNA: TGCGCCAGCAGCTTGTCACTAGCGGGGGCCTACGAGCAGTACTTC
length: 13; size: -; D: -; J: TRBJ1-2; V: TRBV9; CDR3: CASSVETDYGYTF; DNA: TGTGCCAGCAGCGTAGAGACAGACTATGGCTACACCTTC
length: 15; size: -; D: -; J: TRBJ1-1; V: TRBV7-9; CDR3: CASSLETGENTEAFF; DNA: TGTGCCAGCAGCTTAGAGACGGGGGAGAACACTGAAGCTTTCTTT
length: 14; size: -; D: TRBD1; J: TRBJ1-4; V: TRBV6-5; CDR3: CASSRTGLHEGLFF; DNA: TGTGCCAGCAGCAGGACAGGCCTACATGAAGGACTGTTTTTT
length: 14; size: few; D: -; J: TRBJ1-2; V: TRBV19; CDR3: CASSPSVPLYGYTF; DNA: TGTGCCAGTAGTCCCTCAGTTCCGCTCTATGGCTACACCTTC
length: 16; size: -; D: TRBD1; J: TRBJ2-2; V: TRBV5-1; CDR3: CASSLGPTGGTGELFF; DNA: TGCGCCAGCAGCCTAGGGCCGACAGGGGGAACCGGGGAGCTGTTTTTT
length: 14; size: -; D: -; J: TRBJ2-7; V: TRBV6-6; CDR3: CASMRGQPSGEQYF; DNA: TGTGCCAGCATGAGGGGGCAACCTAGCGGGGAGCAGTACTTC
length: 17; size: -; D: TRBD2; J: TRBJ2-1; V: TRBV7-2; CDR3: CASSLARKLAGYNEQFF; DNA: TGTGCCAGCAGCTTAGCAAGGAAGCTAGCGGGTTACAATGAGCAGTTCTTC
length: 16; size: -; D: TRBD1; J: TRBJ1-5; V: TRBV25-1; CDR3: CASSEGTGSSNQPQHF; DNA: TGTGCCAGCAGTGAAGGGACAGGGAGTAGCAATCAGCCCCAGCATTTT
length: 13; size: -; D: -; J: TRBJ2-5; V: TRBV5-3; CDR3: CASLFRGPETQYF; DNA: TGTGCCTCTCTCTTCAGGGGACCAGAGACCCAGTACTTC
length: 17; size: -; D: -; J: TRBJ1-5; V: TRBV5-1; CDR3: CASSLGLSGVPNQPQHF; DNA: TGCGCCAGCAGCTTGGGACTCTCAGGGGTTCCAAATCAGCCCCAGCATTTT
length: 14; size: -; D: TRBD1; J: TRBJ2-5; V: TRBV7-2; CDR3: CASSLVTGGETQYF; DNA: TGTGCCAGCAGCTTAGTAACAGGGGGGGAGACCCAGTACTTC